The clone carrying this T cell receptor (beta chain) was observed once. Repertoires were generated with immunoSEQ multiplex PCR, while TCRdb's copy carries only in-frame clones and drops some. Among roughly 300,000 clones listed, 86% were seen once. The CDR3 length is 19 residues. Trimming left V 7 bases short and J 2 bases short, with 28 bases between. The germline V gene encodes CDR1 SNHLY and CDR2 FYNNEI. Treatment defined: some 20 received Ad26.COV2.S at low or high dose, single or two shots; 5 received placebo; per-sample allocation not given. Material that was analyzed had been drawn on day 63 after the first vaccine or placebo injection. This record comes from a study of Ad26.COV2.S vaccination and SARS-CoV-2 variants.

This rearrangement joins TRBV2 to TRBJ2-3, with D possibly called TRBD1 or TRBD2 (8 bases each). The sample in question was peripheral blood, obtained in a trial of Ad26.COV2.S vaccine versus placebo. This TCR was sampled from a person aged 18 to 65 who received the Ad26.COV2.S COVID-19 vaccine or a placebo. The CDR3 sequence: CASTRGRGHSSGPTDTQYF. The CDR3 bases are TGTGCCAGCACCAGAGGCAGGGGGCATTCTAGCGGGCCCACAGATACGCAGTATTTT.